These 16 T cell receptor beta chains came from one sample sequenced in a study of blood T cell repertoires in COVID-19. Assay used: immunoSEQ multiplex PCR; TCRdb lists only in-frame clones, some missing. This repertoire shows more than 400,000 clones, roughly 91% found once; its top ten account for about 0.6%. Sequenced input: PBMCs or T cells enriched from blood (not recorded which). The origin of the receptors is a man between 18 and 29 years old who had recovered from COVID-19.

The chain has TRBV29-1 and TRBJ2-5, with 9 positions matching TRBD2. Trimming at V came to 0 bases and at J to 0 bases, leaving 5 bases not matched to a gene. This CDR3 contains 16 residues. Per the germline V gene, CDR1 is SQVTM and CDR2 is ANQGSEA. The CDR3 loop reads CSVEDQASGNQETQYF. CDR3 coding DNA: TGCAGCGTTGAAGATCAGGCTAGCGGGAACCAAGAGACCCAGTACTTC.

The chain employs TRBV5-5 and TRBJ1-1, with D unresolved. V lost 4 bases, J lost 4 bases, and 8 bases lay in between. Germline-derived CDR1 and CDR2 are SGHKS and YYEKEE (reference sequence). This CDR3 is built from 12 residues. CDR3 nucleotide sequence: TGTGCCAGCAGCCTGGGGAGCACTGAAGCTTTCTTT. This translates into CASSLGSTEAFF.

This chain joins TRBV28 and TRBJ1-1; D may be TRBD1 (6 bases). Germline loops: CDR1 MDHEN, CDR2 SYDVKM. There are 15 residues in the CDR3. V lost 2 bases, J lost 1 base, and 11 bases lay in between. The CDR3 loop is CASSLGARGNTEAFF. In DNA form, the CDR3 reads TGTGCCAGCAGTTTAGGCGCCAGGGGGAACACTGAAGCTTTCTTT.

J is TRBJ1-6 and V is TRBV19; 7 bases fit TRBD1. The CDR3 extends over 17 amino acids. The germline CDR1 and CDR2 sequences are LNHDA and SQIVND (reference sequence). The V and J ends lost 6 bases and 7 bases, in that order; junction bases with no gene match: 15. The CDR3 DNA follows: TGTGCCAGTAGCGATGGGACAGTTGTTTCCCTCAATTCACCCCTCCACTTT. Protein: CASSDGTVVSLNSPLHF.

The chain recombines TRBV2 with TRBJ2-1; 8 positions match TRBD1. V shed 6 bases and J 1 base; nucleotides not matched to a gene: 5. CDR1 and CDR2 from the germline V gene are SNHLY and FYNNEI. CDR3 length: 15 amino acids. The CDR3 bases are TGTGCCAGCAGACCAGACAGGGGATCCTACAATGAGCAGTTCTTC. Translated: CASRPDRGSYNEQFF. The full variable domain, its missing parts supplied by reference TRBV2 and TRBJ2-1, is EPEVTQTPSHQVTQMGQEVILRCVPISNHLYFYWYRQILGQKVEFLVSFYNNEISEKSEIFDDQFSVERPDGSNFTLKIRSTKLEDSAMYFCASRPDRGSYNEQFFGPGTRLTVL.

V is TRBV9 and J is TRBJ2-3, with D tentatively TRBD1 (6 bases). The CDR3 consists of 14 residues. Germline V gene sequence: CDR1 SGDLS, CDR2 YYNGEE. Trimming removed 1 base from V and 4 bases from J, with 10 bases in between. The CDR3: CASSVRGSADTQYF. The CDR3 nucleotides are TGTGCCAGCAGCGTAAGGGGGTCGGCAGATACGCAGTATTTT.

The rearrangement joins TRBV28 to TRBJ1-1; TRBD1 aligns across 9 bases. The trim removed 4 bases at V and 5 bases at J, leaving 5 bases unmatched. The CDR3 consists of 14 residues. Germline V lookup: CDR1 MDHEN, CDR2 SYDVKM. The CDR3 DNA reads TGTGCCAGCAGTTGGTTCGACAGGGGGACTGAAGCTTTCTTT. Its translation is CASSWFDRGTEAFF.

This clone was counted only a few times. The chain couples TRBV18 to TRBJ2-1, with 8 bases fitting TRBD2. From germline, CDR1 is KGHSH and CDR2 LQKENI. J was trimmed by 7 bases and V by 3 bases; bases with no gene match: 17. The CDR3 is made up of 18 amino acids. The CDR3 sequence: CASSPDRRGAPFGNEQFF. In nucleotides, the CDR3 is TGTGCCAGCTCACCGGACCGGCGGGGGGCCCCCTTTGGTAATGAGCAGTTCTTC.

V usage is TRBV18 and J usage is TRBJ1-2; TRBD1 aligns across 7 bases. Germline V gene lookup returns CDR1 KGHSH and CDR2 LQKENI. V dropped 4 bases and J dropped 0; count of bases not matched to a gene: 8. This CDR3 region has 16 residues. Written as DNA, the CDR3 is TGTGCCAGCTCACTTCCCGGGACAGCAGCTAACTATGGCTACACCTTC. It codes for CASSLPGTAANYGYTF.

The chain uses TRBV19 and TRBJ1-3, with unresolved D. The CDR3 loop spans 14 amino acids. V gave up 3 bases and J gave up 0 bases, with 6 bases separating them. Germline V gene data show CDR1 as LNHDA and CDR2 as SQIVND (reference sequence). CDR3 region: CASSISDSGNTIYF. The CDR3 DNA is TGTGCCAGTAGTATCAGCGACTCTGGAAACACCATATATTTT.

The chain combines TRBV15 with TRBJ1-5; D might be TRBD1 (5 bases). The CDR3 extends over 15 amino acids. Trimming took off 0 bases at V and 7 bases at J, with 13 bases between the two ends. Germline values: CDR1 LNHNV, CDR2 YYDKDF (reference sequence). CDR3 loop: CATSRDGGGSQPQHF. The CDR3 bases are TGTGCCACCAGCAGAGATGGGGGGGGAAGCCAGCCCCAGCATTTT.

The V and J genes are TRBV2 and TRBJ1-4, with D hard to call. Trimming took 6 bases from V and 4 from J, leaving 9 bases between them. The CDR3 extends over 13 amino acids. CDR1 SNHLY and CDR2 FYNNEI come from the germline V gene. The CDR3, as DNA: TGTGCCAGCAGGCGACGGGATAATGAAAAACTGTTTTTT. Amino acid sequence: CASRRRDNEKLFF. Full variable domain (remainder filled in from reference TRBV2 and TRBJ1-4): EPEVTQTPSHQVTQMGQEVILRCVPISNHLYFYWYRQILGQKVEFLVSFYNNEISEKSEIFDDQFSVERPDGSNFTLKIRSTKLEDSAMYFCASRRRDNEKLFFGSGTQLSVL.

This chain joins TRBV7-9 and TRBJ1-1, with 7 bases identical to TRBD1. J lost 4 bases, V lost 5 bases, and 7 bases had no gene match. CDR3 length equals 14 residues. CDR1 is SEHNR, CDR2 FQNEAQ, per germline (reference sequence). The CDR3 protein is CASSPLTGSTEAFF. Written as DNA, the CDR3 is TGTGCCAGCAGCCCACTGACAGGGAGCACTGAAGCTTTCTTT.

CDR3 coding DNA: TGTGCCACCAGCAGAGATACAGGTGGCTACACCTTC. It is translated as CATSRDTGGYTF. The J gene is TRBJ1-2, the V gene TRBV15, with TRBD1 as a possible D gene (5 bases). Per the germline V gene, CDR1 is LNHNV and CDR2 is YYDKDF (reference sequence). The length of the CDR3 is 12 residues. Trimming took 0 bases from V and 7 from J, leaving 6 bases between them.

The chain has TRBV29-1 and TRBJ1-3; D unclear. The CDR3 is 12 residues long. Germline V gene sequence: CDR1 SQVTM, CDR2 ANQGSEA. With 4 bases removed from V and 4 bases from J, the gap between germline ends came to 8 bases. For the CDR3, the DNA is TGCAGCGTTGGAGGGTACGGAAACACCATATATTTT. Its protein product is CSVGGYGNTIYF.

DNA for the CDR3: TGTGCCAGCAGAGCGGGAGGCCGCCGTGGGGAGCAGTACTTC. Protein: CASRAGGRRGEQYF. The chain links TRBV13 to TRBJ2-7; TRBD2 aligns across 9 bases. CDR1 PRHDT and CDR2 FYEKMQ come from the germline V gene (reference sequence). This CDR3 comprises 14 residues. J was trimmed by 7 bases and V by 6 bases; bases with no gene match: 10.